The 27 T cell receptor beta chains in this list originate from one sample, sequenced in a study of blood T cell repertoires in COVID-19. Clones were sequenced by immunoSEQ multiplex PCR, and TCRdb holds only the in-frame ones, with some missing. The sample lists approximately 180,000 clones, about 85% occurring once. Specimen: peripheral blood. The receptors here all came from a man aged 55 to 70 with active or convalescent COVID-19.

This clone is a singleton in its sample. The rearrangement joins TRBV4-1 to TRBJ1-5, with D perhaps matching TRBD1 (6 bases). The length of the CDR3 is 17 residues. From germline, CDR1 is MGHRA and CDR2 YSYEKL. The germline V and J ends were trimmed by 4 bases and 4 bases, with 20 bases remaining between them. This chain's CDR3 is CASSPTVLRGGNQPQHF. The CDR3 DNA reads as TGCGCCAGCAGCCCGACAGTTCTCAGGGGTGGGAATCAGCCCCAGCATTTT.

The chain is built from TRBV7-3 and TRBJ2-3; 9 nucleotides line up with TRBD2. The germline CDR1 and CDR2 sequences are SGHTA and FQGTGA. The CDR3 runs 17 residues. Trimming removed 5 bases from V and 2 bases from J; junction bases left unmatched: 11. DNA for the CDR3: TGTGCCAGCAGCCCCCGAGCTAGCGGGGTGCCCACAGATACGCAGTATTTT. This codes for CASSPRASGVPTDTQYF. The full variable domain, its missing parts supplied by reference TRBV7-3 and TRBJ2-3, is GAGVSQTPSNKVTEKGKYVELRCDPISGHTALYWYRQSLGQGPEFLIYFQGTGAADDSGLPNDRFFAVRPEGSVSTLKIQRTERGDSAVYLCASSPRASGVPTDTQYFGPGTRLTVL.

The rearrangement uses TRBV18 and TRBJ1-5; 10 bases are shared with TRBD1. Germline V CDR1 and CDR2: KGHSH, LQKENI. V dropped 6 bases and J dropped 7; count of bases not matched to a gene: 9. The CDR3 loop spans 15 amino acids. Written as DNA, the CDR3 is TGTGCCAGCTCCCAAGGACAGGGGGGTTGGCAGCCCCAGCATTTT. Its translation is CASSQGQGGWQPQHF. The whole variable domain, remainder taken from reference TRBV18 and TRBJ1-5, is NAGVMQNPRHLVRRRGQEARLRCSPMKGHSHVYWYRQLPEEGLKFMVYLQKENIIDESGMPKERFSAEFPKEGPSILRIQQVVRGDSAAYFCASSQGQGGWQPQHFGDGTRLSIL.

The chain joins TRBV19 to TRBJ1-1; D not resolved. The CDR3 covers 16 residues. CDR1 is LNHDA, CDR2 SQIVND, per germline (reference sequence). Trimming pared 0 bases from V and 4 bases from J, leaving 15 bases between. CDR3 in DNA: TGTGCCAGTAGTATAGATGGCGGGTACGGTTCCACTGAAGCTTTCTTT. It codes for CASSIDGGYGSTEAFF.

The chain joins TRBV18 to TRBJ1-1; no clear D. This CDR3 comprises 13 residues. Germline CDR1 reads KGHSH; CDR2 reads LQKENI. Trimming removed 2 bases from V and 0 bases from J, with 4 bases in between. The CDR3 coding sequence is TGTGCCAGCTCACCAAACTTGAACACTGAAGCTTTCTTT. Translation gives CASSPNLNTEAFF.

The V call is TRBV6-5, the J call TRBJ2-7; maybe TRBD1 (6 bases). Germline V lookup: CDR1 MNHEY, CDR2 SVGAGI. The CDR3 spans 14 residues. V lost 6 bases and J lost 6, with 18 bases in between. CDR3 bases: TGTGCCAGCAGCCTCCCGGAGAGGGGGTCCGAGCAGTACTTC. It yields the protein CASSLPERGSEQYF.

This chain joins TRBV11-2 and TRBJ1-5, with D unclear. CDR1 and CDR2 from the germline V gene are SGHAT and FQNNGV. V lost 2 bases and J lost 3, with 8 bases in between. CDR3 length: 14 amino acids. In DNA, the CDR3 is TGTGCCAGCAGCTTAACGGGTCCCAATCAGCCCCAGCATTTT. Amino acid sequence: CASSLTGPNQPQHF.

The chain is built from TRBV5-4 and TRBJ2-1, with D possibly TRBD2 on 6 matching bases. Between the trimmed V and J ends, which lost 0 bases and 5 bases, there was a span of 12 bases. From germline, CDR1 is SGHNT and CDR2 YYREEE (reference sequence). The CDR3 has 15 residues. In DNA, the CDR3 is TGTGCCAGCAGCTTGGGGAGGGACGCAGACAATGAGCAGTTCTTC. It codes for CASSLGRDADNEQFF.

CDR3 amino acids: CASSFGTGWATGELFF. The CDR3 DNA sequence: TGTGCCAGCAGCTTCGGGACAGGGTGGGCCACCGGGGAGCTGTTTTTT. The chain is built from TRBV7-2 and TRBJ2-2, with 9 bases lining up with TRBD1. Looked up from germline, CDR1 is SGHTA and CDR2 is FQGNSA. The J segment lost 4 bases and the V segment lost 3 bases, leaving 6 bases of the junction unmatched. The CDR3 totals 16 residues.

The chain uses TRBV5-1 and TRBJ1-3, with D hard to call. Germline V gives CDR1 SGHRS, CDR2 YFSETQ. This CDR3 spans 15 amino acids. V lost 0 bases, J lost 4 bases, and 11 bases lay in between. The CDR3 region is CASSLAGLSGNTIYF. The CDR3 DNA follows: TGCGCCAGCAGCTTGGCAGGCCTATCCGGAAACACCATATATTTT.

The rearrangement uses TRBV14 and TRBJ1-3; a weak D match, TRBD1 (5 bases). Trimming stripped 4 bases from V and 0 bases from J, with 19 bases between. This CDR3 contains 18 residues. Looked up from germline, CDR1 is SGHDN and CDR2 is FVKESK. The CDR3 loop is CASSPNAGTSFSGNTIYF. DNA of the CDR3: TGTGCCAGCAGCCCAAATGCCGGGACTTCCTTCTCTGGAAACACCATATATTTT.

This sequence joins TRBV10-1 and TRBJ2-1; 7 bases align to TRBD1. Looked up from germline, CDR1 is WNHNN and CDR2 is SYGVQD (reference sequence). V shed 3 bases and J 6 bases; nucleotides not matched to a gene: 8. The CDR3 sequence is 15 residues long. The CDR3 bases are TGCGCCAGCAGTGAAGGGGGCGCAGGTTCCAATGAGCAGTTCTTC. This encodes CASSEGGAGSNEQFF.

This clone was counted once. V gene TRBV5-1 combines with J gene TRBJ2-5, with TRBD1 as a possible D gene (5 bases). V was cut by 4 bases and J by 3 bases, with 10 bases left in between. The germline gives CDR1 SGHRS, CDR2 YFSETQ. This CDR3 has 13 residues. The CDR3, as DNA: TGCGCCAGCAGCACGACAGCCAAAGAGACCCAGTACTTC. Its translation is CASSTTAKETQYF.

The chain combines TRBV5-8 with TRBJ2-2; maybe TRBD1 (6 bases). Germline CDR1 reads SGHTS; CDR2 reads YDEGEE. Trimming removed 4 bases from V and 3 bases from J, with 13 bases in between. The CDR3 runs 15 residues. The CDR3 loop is CASSLADSYTGELFF. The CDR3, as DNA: TGTGCCAGCAGCCTGGCGGACAGCTACACCGGGGAGCTGTTTTTT.

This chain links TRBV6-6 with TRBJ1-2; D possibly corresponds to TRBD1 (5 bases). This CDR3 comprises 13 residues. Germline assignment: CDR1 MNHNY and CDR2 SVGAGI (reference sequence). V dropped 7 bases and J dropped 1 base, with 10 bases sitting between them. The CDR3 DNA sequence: TGTGCCAGCATTGAGACAGTTAACTATGGCTACACCTTC. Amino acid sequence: CASIETVNYGYTF.

This CDR3 reads CASSLTGGTNEKLFF. In DNA, the CDR3 is TGTGCCAGCAGCTTAACGGGGGGGACTAATGAAAAACTGTTTTTT. This chain connects TRBV7-3 to TRBJ1-4, with D tentatively TRBD1 (5 bases). The CDR3 has 15 residues. Germline V CDR1 and CDR2: SGHTA, FQGTGA. Trimming took off 0 bases at V and 2 bases at J, with 7 bases between the two ends.

This CDR3 is CSVPGGAKGKNTEAFF. In DNA form, the CDR3 reads TGCAGCGTACCAGGGGGCGCAAAAGGTAAGAACACTGAAGCTTTCTTT. V gene TRBV29-1 combines with J gene TRBJ1-1, with 8 bases matching TRBD1. The CDR3 extends over 16 amino acids. Germline CDR1 reads SQVTM; CDR2 reads ANQGSEA. Losses at the gene ends were 6 bases for V and 1 base for J; bases not matched to a gene: 13. Filled out from reference TRBV29-1 and TRBJ1-1, the complete variable domain reads SAVISQKPSRDICQRGTSLTIQCQVDSQVTMMFWYRQQPGQSLTLIATANQGSEATYESGFVIDKFPISRPNLTFSTLTVSNMSPEDSSIYLCSVPGGAKGKNTEAFFGQGTRLTVV.

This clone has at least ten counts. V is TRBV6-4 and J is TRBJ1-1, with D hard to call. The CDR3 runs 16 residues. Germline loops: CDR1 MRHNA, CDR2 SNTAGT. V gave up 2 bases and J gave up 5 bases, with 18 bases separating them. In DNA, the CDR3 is TGTGCCAGCAGTGACCCTATGGATCAGGTGGTTACTGAAGCTTTCTTT. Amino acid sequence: CASSDPMDQVVTEAFF.

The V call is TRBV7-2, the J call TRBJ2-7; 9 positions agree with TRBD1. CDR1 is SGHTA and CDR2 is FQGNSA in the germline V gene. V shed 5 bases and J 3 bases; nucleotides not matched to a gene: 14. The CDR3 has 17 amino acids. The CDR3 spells CASSTTGGRYYYYEQYF. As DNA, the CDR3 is TGTGCCAGCAGCACCACAGGGGGCAGATACTACTACTACGAGCAGTACTTC.

The CDR3 is CASSQDLGGINYGYTF. The CDR3 coding sequence is TGCGCCAGCAGCCAAGATCTCGGAGGGATCAACTATGGCTACACCTTC. V usage is TRBV4-1 and J usage is TRBJ1-2, with D unresolved. The CDR3 loop spans 16 amino acids. V was trimmed by 0 bases and J by 2 bases, leaving 13 bases between them. Per the germline V gene, CDR1 is MGHRA and CDR2 is YSYEKL.

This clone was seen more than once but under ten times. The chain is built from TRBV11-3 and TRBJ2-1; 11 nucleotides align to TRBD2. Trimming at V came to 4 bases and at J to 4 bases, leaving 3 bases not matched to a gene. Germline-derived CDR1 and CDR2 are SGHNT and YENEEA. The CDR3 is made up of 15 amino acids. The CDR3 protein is CASSSGTSGYNEQFF. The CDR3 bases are TGTGCCAGCAGCTCAGGGACTAGCGGATACAATGAGCAGTTCTTC.

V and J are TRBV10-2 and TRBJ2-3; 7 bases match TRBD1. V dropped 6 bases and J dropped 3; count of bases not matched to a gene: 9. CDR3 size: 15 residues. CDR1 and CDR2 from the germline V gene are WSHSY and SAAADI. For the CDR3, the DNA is TGCGCCAGCAGGCAAACAGGGGTGGGGACAGATACGCAGTATTTT. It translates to CASRQTGVGTDTQYF.

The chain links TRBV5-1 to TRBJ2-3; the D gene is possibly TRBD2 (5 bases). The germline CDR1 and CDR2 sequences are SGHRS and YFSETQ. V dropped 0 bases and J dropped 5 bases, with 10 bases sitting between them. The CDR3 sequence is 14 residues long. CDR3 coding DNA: TGCGCCAGCAGCTTGGGGGAGCCCGAAGATACGCAGTATTTT. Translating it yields CASSLGEPEDTQYF.

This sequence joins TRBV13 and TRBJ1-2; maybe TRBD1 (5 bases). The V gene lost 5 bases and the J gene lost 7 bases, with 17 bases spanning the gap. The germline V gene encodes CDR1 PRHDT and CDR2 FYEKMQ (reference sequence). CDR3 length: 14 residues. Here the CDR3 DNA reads TGTGCCAGCAGCCCCAGTGGGGGGAAGGGTGGCTACACCTTC. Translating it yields CASSPSGGKGGYTF.

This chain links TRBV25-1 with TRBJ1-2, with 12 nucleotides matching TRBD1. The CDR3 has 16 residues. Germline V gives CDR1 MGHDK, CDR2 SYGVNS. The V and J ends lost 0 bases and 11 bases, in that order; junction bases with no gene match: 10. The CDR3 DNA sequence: TGTGCCAGCAGTGAATATATTGGGACAGGGGGCAAGAGTTACACCTTC. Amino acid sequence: CASSEYIGTGGKSYTF.

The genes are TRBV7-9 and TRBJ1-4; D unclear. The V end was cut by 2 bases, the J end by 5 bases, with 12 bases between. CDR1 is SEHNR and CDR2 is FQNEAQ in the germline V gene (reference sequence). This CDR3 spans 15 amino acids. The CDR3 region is CASSLISSGNEKLFF. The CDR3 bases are TGTGCCAGCAGCTTAATCTCGTCGGGGAATGAAAAACTGTTTTTT.

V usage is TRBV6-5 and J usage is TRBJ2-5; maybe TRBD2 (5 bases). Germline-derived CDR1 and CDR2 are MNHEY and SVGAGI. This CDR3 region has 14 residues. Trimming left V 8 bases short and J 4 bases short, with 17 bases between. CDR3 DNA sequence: TGTGCCAGCTCACGAGGGAGACACCTAGAGACCCAGTACTTC. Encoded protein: CASSRGRHLETQYF.